The next 20 T cell receptor beta chains were all read from a single sample in a study of T cell responses to AZD1222 COVID-19 vaccine. Clones were sequenced by immunoSEQ multiplex PCR, and TCRdb holds only the in-frame ones, with some missing. This sample yields about 140,000 clones, of which approximately 92% are seen a single time; more than 5% belongs to the top ten. The input for sequencing was peripheral blood, taken on day 0 of AZD1222 vaccination. The source of these receptors is an adult in good health.

V gene TRBV15 combines with J gene TRBJ1-5, with D perhaps matching TRBD1 (5 bases). Germline assignment: CDR1 LNHNV and CDR2 YYDKDF (reference sequence). CDR3 size: 15 residues. Trimming pared 3 bases from V and 0 bases from J, leaving 9 bases between. The CDR3 DNA sequence: TGTGCCACCAGCAGGATGACAGATAGCAATCAGCCCCAGCATTTT. Its protein is CATSRMTDSNQPQHF.

The chain is built from TRBV11-2 and TRBJ2-2; 9 nucleotides line up with TRBD1. The CDR3 consists of 17 residues. The V gene's germline CDR1 is SGHAT and CDR2 FQNNGV. The J segment lost 6 bases and the V segment lost 5 bases, leaving 13 bases of the junction unmatched. The CDR3 reads CASSTPGQGFPPGELFF. The CDR3 coding sequence is TGTGCCAGCAGCACTCCGGGACAGGGCTTTCCGCCCGGGGAGCTGTTTTTT.

The chain combines TRBV3-1 (or the pseudogene TRBV3-2) with TRBJ1-2; D is unclear. V was shortened by 2 bases and J by 6 bases, with 10 bases between the two germline ends. Per the germline V gene, CDR1 is LGHDT and CDR2 is YNNKEL (reference sequence). The CDR3 sequence is 13 residues long. Here the CDR3 DNA reads TGTGCCAGCAGCCAAAGAACCTCGGATGGCTACACCTTC. It yields the protein CASSQRTSDGYTF.

V and J are TRBV3-1 (or the pseudogene TRBV3-2) and TRBJ2-3; a possible D gene is TRBD1 (6 bases). Per the germline V gene, CDR1 is LGHDT and CDR2 is YNNKEL (reference sequence). The CDR3 totals 14 residues. Trimming took off 1 base at V and 5 bases at J, with 10 bases between the two ends. The CDR3 reads CASSQGTARDTQYF. In DNA, the CDR3 is TGTGCCAGCAGCCAAGGGACAGCGAGAGATACGCAGTATTTT.

J is TRBJ2-1 and V is TRBV11-2, with D unresolved. Germline lookup yields CDR1 SGHAT and CDR2 FQNNGV. The CDR3 is made up of 15 amino acids. The ends were cut back, 1 base at V and 8 bases at J, with 15 bases in the middle. The CDR3 spells CASSLVGRLSDEQFF. DNA for the CDR3: TGTGCCAGCAGCTTAGTGGGTAGGTTGTCGGATGAGCAGTTCTTC.

V is TRBV2 and J is TRBJ2-7; 8 bases align to TRBD1. The length of the CDR3 is 14 residues. Germline assignment: CDR1 SNHLY and CDR2 FYNNEI. V lost 6 bases, J lost 3 bases, and 7 bases stayed unmatched. As DNA, the CDR3 is TGTGCCAGCAGGGAGGGACAGGCCTACTACGAGCAGTACTTC. Amino acids: CASREGQAYYEQYF. Using reference TRBV2 and TRBJ2-7 for the parts outside the CDR3, the full variable domain is EPEVTQTPSHQVTQMGQEVILRCVPISNHLYFYWYRQILGQKVEFLVSFYNNEISEKSEIFDDQFSVERPDGSNFTLKIRSTKLEDSAMYFCASREGQAYYEQYFGPGTRLTVT.

This chain uses TRBV6-5 with TRBJ1-2, with a possible D match to TRBD1 (5 bases). V lost 0 bases to trimming and J lost 6 bases, with 17 bases between them. Germline V gene lookup returns CDR1 MNHEY and CDR2 SVGAGI. The CDR3 consists of 16 residues. CDR3 residues: CASSYSSPGRGNGYTF. The CDR3 nucleotides read TGTGCCAGCAGTTACTCGAGTCCGGGACGGGGGAATGGCTACACCTTC.

The chain joins TRBV14 to TRBJ2-2; D perhaps matches TRBD2 (7 bases). Looked up from germline, CDR1 is SGHDN and CDR2 is FVKESK. The CDR3 length is 15 residues. Trimming stripped 5 bases from V and 2 bases from J, with 12 bases between. The CDR3 protein is CASSSGGPNTGELFF. The DNA of the CDR3 is TGTGCCAGCAGCTCGGGGGGCCCCAACACCGGGGAGCTGTTTTTT.

The V call is TRBV7-2, the J call TRBJ1-2; 8 bases match TRBD1. The length of the CDR3 is 14 residues. With V trimmed by 5 bases and J by 4 bases, 6 bases remained unmatched. Germline CDR1 and CDR2: SGHTA and FQGNSA. CDR3 nucleotides: TGTGCCAGCAGCCCGGGACAGGTCGGCTATGGCTACACCTTC. Amino acids: CASSPGQVGYGYTF.

CDR3 coding DNA: TGTGCCAGCAGTTTCGCAGGGGGCGTCTACGAGCAGTACTTC. Amino acid sequence: CASSFAGGVYEQYF. The chain uses TRBV28 and TRBJ2-7; 8 bases match TRBD1. Per germline, CDR1 MDHEN and CDR2 SYDVKM. CDR3 size: 14 residues. With 3 bases clipped from V and 3 bases from J, the junction kept 4 bases outside the gene matches.

In its sample, this clone was seen once. The chain combines TRBV4-1 with TRBJ2-7; the D call may be TRBD1 or TRBD2 (5 bases each). The CDR3 consists of 15 residues. Trimming pared 3 bases from V and 5 bases from J, leaving 17 bases between. Germline CDR1 MGHRA, CDR2 YSYEKL. CDR3: CASSQDGDGTNEQYF. DNA of the CDR3: TGCGCCAGCAGCCAGGATGGGGACGGGACGAACGAGCAGTACTTC.

The chain has TRBV5-1 and TRBJ1-4; D is uncertain. Germline-derived CDR1 and CDR2 are SGHRS and YFSETQ. Trimming removed 4 bases from V and 0 bases from J, with 7 bases in between. The CDR3 has 14 amino acids. The CDR3 region is CASSQESTNEKLFF. The CDR3 region has the DNA TGCGCCAGCAGCCAAGAGTCAACTAATGAAAAACTGTTTTTT.

Only one count was recorded for this clone. The chain has TRBV19 and TRBJ2-2; D not certain. V was pared by 2 bases and J by 2 bases, with 12 bases between. CDR3 size: 16 residues. Per germline, CDR1 LNHDA and CDR2 SQIVND (reference sequence). Here the CDR3 reads CASSISSLVNTGELFF. The CDR3 coding sequence is TGTGCCAGTAGTATAAGCTCGTTGGTAAACACCGGGGAGCTGTTTTTT. Drawing the rest from reference TRBV19 and TRBJ2-2, the complete variable domain is DGGITQSPKYLFRKEGQNVTLSCEQNLNHDAMYWYRQDPGQGLRLIYYSQIVNDFQKGDIAEGYSVSREKKESFPLTVTSAQKNPTAFYLCASSISSLVNTGELFFGEGSRLTVL.

The rearrangement uses TRBV19 and TRBJ1-2; TRBD1 matches 11 bases. The germline CDR1 and CDR2 sequences are LNHDA and SQIVND (reference sequence). V lost 7 bases and J lost 8; bases outside the gene matches: 12. The CDR3 extends over 15 amino acids. This CDR3 reads CASTTRPRDRGGYTF. The CDR3 bases are TGTGCCAGTACCACCAGACCCCGGGACAGGGGGGGCTACACCTTC. The variable domain in full, completed from reference TRBV19 and TRBJ1-2, reads DGGITQSPKYLFRKEGQNVTLSCEQNLNHDAMYWYRQDPGQGLRLIYYSQIVNDFQKGDIAEGYSVSREKKESFPLTVTSAQKNPTAFYLCASTTRPRDRGGYTFGSGTRLTVV.

The V and J genes are TRBV12-3 or TRBV12-4 and TRBJ2-7, with D unresolved. Deletions cut 1 base from V and 2 bases from J, with 3 bases between. The CDR3 is 12 residues long. CDR3 protein: CASSLGAYEQYF. The CDR3 DNA follows: TGTGCCAGCAGTTTAGGGGCCTACGAGCAGTACTTC.

This rearrangement joins TRBV19 to TRBJ1-2; 7 bases agree with TRBD1. This CDR3 has 14 amino acids. Losses at the gene ends were 6 bases for V and 6 bases for J; bases not matched to a gene: 10. Germline-derived CDR1 and CDR2 are LNHDA and SQIVND (reference sequence). The CDR3 is CASSRQGVGDGYTF. Here the CDR3 DNA reads TGTGCCAGTAGCCGACAGGGTGTTGGGGATGGCTACACCTTC. Together with reference TRBV19 and TRBJ1-2, the CDR3 gives the full variable domain: DGGITQSPKYLFRKEGQNVTLSCEQNLNHDAMYWYRQDPGQGLRLIYYSQIVNDFQKGDIAEGYSVSREKKESFPLTVTSAQKNPTAFYLCASSRQGVGDGYTFGSGTRLTVV.

This clone has more than one count but fewer than ten. The chain joins TRBV18 to TRBJ1-1; D ambiguous. V gave up 3 bases and J gave up 6 bases, with 11 bases separating them. This CDR3 is built from 13 residues. The germline CDR1 and CDR2 sequences are KGHSH and LQKENI. CDR3 residues: CASSPEAGSEAFF. The CDR3 bases are TGTGCCAGCTCACCGGAGGCGGGGTCTGAAGCTTTCTTT.

The J gene is TRBJ1-5, the V gene TRBV19; D is possibly TRBD1 (5 bases). The germline CDR1 and CDR2 sequences are LNHDA and SQIVND (reference sequence). There are 15 residues in the CDR3. The V and J ends lost 4 bases and 7 bases respectively, with 17 bases between them. The CDR3, as DNA: TGTGCCAGTAGTACGATCCCGCGGGGCGGGCAGCCCCAGCATTTT. Protein: CASSTIPRGGQPQHF.

The V gene is TRBV5-4, the J gene TRBJ2-1, with 15 bases identical to TRBD2. The CDR3 has 16 amino acids. CDR1 and CDR2 (germline): SGHNT, YYREEE (reference sequence). Losses at the gene ends were 3 bases for V and 9 bases for J; bases not matched to a gene: 7. CDR3 nucleotide sequence: TGTGCCAGCAGCTCTAAGGGACTAGCGGGAGGTGTTGAGCAGTTCTTC. Translating gives CASSSKGLAGGVEQFF. Using reference TRBV5-4 and TRBJ2-1 for the parts outside the CDR3, the full variable domain is ETGVTQSPTHLIKTRGQQVTLRCSSQSGHNTVSWYQQALGQGPQFIFQYYREEENGRGNFPPRFSGLQFPNYSSELNVNALELDDSALYLCASSSKGLAGGVEQFFGPGTRLTVL.

This clone was counted only a few times. V is TRBV5-1 and J is TRBJ2-1; 9 nucleotides align to TRBD1. V lost 4 bases and J lost 7; bases outside the gene matches: 12. The CDR3 consists of 16 residues. From germline, CDR1 is SGHRS and CDR2 YFSETQ. The CDR3 spells CASSKGSRDRVNEQFF. As DNA, the CDR3 is TGCGCCAGCAGCAAAGGGAGCCGGGACAGGGTAAATGAGCAGTTCTTC.